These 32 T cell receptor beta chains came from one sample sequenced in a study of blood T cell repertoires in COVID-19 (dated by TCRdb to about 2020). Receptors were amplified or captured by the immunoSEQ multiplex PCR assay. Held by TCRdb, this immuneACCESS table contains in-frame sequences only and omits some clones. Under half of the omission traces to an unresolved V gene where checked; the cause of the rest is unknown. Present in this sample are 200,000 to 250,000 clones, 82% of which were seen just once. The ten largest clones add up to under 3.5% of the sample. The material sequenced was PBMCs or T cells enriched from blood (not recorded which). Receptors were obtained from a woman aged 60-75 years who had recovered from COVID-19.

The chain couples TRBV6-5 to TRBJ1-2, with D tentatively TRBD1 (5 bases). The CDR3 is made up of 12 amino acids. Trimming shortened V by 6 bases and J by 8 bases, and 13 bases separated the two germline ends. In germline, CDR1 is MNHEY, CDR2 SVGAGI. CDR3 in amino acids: CASRKGLRGYTF. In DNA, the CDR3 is TGTGCCAGCAGGAAGGGGCTTAGGGGCTACACCTTC.

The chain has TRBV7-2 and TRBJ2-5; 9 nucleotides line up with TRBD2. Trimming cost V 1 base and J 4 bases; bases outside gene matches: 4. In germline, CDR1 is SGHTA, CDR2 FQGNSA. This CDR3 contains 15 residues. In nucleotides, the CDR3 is TGTGCCAGCAGCTTAGTCCCGACTAGCGGAGAGACCCAGTACTTC. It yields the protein CASSLVPTSGETQYF.

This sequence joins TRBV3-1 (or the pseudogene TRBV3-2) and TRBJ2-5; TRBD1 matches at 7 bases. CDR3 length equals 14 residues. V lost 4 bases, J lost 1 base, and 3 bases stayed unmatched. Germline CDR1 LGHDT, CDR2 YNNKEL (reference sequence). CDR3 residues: CASSPGQPQETQYF. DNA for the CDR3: TGTGCCAGCAGCCCGGGACAGCCCCAAGAGACCCAGTACTTC.

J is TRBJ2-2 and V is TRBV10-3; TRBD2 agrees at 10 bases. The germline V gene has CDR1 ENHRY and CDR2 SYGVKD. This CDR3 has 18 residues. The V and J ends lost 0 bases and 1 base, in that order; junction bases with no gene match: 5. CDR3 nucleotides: TGTGCCATCAGTGAGTCCCGGCCTAGCGGGGGGAACACCGGGGAGCTGTTTTTT. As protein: CAISESRPSGGNTGELFF.

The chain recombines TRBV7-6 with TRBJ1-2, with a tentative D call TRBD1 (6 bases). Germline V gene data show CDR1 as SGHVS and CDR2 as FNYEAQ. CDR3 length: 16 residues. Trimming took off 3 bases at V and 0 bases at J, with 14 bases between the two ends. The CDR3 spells CASSFGAGAANYGYTF. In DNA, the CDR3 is TGTGCCAGCAGCTTCGGAGCAGGGGCAGCTAACTATGGCTACACCTTC. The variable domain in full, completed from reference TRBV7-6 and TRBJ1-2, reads GAGVSQSPRYKVTKRGQDVALRCDPISGHVSLYWYRQALGQGPEFLTYFNYEAQQDKSGLPNDRFSAERPEGSISTLTIQRTEQRDSAMYRCASSFGAGAANYGYTFGSGTRLTVV.

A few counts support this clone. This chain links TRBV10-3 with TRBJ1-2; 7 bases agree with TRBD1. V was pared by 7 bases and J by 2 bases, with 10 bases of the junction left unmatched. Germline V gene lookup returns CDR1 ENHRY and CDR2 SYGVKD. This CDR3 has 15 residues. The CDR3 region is CAITSKDRSNYGYTF. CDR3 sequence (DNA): TGTGCCATCACTTCAAAGGACAGGAGCAACTATGGCTACACCTTC.

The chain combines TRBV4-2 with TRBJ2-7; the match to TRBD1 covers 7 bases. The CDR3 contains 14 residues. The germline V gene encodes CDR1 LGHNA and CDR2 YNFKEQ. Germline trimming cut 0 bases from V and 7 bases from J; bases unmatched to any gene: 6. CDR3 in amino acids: CASSQDEGAGEQYF. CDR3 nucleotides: TGTGCCAGCAGCCAAGATGAGGGGGCAGGAGAGCAGTACTTC.

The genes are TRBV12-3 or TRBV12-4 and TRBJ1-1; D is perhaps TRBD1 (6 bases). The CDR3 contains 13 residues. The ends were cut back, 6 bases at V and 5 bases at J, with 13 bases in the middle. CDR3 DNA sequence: TGTGCCAGCAGCGATACAGGGTATACTGAAGCTTTCTTT. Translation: CASSDTGYTEAFF.

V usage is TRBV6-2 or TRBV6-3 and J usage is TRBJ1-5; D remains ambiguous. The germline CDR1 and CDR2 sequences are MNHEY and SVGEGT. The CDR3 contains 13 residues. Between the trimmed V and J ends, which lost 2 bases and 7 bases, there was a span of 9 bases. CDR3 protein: CASSYGRRQPQHF. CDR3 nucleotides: TGTGCCAGCAGTTACGGACGGAGGCAGCCCCAGCATTTT.

CDR3 in DNA: TGTGCCAGCAGCTTAGACTACGGGACTAGGGCCACCGGGGAGCTGTTTTTT. Encoded protein: CASSLDYGTRATGELFF. The chain carries TRBV11-3 and TRBJ2-2, with 8 bases matching TRBD2. CDR1 and CDR2 (germline): SGHNT, YENEEA. The length of the CDR3 is 17 residues. Trimming took 0 bases from V and 4 from J; bases not matched to a gene: 7.

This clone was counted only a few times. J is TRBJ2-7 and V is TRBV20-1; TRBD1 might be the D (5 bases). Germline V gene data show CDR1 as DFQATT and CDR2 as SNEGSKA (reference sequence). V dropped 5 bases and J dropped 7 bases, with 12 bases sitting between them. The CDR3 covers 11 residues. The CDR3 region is CSAATATEQYF. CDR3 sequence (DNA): TGCAGTGCTGCGACAGCTACGGAGCAGTACTTC.

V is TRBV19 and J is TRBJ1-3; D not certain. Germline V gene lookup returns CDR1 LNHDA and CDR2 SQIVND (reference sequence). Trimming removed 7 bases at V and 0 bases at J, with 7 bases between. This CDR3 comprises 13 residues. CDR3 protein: CASNSLSGNTIYF. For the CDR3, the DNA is TGTGCCAGTAACTCACTCTCTGGAAACACCATATATTTT. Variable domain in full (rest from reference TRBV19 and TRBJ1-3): DGGITQSPKYLFRKEGQNVTLSCEQNLNHDAMYWYRQDPGQGLRLIYYSQIVNDFQKGDIAEGYSVSREKKESFPLTVTSAQKNPTAFYLCASNSLSGNTIYFGEGSWLTVV.

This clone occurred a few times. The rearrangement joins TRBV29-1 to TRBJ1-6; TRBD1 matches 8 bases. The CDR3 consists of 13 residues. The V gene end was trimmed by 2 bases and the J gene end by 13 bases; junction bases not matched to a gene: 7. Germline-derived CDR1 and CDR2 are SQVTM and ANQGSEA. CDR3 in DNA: TGCAGCGTTGAAATACAGGGGGGAGATCCCCTCCACTTT. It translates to CSVEIQGGDPLHF.

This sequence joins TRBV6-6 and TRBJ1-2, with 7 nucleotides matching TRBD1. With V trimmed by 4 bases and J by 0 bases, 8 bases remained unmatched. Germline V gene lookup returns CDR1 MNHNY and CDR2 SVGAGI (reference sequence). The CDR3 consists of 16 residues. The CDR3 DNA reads TGTGCCAGCAGTTCGAGTCCCGACAGGGCTAACTATGGCTACACCTTC. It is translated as CASSSSPDRANYGYTF.

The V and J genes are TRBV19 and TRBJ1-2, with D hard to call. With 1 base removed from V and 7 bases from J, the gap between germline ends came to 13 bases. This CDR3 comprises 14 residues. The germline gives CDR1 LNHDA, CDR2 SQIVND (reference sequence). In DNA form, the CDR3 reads TGTGCCAGTAGTATAGGTCGGGAGAATAGTGGCTACACCTTC. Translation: CASSIGRENSGYTF.

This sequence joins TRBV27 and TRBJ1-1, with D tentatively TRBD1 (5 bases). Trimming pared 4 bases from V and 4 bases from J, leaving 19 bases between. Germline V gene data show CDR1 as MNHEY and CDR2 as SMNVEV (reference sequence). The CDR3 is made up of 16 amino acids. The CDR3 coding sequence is TGTGCCAGCAGTTCCGCTGGAGCGGGGGGGACCACTGAAGCTTTCTTT. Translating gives CASSSAGAGGTTEAFF.

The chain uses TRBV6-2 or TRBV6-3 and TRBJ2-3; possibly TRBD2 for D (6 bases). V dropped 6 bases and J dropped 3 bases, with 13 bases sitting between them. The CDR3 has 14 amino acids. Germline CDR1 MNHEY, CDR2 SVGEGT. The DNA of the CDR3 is TGTGCCAGCAGCCTCAGACGGGGGACAGATACGCAGTATTTT. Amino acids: CASSLRRGTDTQYF.

CDR3 sequence (DNA): TGTGCCAGCAGCTCTAGTACCGGGAGGGGAGAGACCCAGTACTTC. It is translated as CASSSSTGRGETQYF. The chain combines TRBV7-2 with TRBJ2-5, with 8 bases fitting TRBD2. The length of the CDR3 is 15 residues. Germline trimming cut 4 bases from V and 4 bases from J; bases unmatched to any gene: 8. Germline CDR1 and CDR2: SGHTA and FQGNSA.

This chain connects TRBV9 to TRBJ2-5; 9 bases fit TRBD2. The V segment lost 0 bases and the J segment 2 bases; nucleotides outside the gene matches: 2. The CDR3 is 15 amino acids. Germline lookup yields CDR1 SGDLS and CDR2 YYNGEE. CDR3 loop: CASSVGSGGQETQYF. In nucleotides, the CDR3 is TGTGCCAGCAGCGTAGGTAGCGGGGGACAAGAGACCCAGTACTTC.

CDR3 in amino acids: CASSPRAGGPLGTGELFF. In DNA form, the CDR3 reads TGTGCCAGCAGCCCCCGAGCGGGGGGGCCATTGGGTACCGGGGAGCTGTTTTTT. V and J are TRBV11-2 and TRBJ2-2, with 10 positions matching TRBD2. The CDR3 runs 18 residues. The germline gives CDR1 SGHAT, CDR2 FQNNGV. Germline trimming cut 5 bases from V and 5 bases from J; bases unmatched to any gene: 14.

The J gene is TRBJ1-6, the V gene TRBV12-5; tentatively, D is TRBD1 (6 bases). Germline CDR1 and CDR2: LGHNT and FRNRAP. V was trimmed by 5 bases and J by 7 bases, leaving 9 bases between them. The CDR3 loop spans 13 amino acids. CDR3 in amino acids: CASGATGNSPLHF. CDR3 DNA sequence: TGTGCTAGTGGTGCGACAGGCAATTCACCCCTCCACTTT.

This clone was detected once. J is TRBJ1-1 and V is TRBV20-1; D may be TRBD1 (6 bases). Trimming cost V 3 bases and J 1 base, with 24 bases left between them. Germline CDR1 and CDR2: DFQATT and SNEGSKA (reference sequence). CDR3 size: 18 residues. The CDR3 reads CSASRAQGYSGGNTEAFF. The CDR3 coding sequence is TGCAGTGCTAGTAGAGCACAGGGTTATTCTGGGGGGAACACTGAAGCTTTCTTT.

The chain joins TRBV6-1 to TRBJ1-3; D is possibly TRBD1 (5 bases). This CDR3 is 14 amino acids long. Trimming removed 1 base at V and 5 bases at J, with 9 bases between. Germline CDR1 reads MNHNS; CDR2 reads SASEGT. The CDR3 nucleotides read TGTGCCAGCAGTGAAGGTCCAGGGCGAAACACCATATATTTT. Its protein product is CASSEGPGRNTIYF.

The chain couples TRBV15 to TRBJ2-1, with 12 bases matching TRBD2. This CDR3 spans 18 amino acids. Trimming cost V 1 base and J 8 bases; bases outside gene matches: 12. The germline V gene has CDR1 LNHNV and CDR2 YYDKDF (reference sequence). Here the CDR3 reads CATSRVLPSGRVPDEQFF. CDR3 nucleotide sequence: TGTGCCACCAGCAGAGTTCTCCCTAGCGGGAGGGTGCCGGATGAGCAGTTCTTC.

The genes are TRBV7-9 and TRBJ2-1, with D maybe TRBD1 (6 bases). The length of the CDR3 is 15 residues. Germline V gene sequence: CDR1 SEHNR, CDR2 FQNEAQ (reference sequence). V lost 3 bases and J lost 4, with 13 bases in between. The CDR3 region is CASSFAQGPYNEQFF. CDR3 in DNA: TGTGCCAGCAGCTTCGCGCAGGGGCCTTACAATGAGCAGTTCTTC.

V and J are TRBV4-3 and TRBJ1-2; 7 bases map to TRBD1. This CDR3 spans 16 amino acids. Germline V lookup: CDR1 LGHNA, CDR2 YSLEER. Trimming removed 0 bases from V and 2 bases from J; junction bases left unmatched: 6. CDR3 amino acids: CASSQDLTGLNYGYTF. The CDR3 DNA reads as TGCGCCAGCAGCCAAGATCTGACAGGGTTGAACTATGGCTACACCTTC.

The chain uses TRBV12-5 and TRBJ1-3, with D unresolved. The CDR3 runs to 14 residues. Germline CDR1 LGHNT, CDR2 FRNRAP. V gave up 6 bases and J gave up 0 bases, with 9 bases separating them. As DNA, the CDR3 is TGTGCTAGTGGCCGAGGCCGCTCTGGAAACACCATATATTTT. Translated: CASGRGRSGNTIYF.

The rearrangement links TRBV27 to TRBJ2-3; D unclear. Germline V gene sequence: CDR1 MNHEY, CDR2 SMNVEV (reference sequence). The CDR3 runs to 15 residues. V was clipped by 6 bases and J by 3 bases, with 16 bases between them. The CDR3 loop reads CASRFNIMSTDTQYF. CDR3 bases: TGTGCCAGCAGATTCAACATCATGTCAACAGATACGCAGTATTTT.

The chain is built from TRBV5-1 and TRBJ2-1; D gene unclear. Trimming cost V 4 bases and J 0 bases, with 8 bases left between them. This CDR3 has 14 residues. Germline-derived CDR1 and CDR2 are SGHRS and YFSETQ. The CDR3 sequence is CASSPQASYNEQFF. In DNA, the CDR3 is TGCGCCAGCAGCCCCCAGGCCTCCTACAATGAGCAGTTCTTC. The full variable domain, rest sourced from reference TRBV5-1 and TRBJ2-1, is KAGVTQTPRYLIKTRGQQVTLSCSPISGHRSVSWYQQTPGQGLQFLFEYFSETQRNKGNFPGRFSGRQFSNSRSEMNVSTLELGDSALYLCASSPQASYNEQFFGPGTRLTVL.

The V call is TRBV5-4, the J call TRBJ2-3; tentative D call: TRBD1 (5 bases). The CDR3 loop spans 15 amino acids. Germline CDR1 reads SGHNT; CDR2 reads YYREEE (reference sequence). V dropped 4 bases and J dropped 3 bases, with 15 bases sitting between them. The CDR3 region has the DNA TGTGCCAGCAGCGATGAGCAGGGTGGAACAGATACGCAGTATTTT. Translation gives CASSDEQGGTDTQYF.

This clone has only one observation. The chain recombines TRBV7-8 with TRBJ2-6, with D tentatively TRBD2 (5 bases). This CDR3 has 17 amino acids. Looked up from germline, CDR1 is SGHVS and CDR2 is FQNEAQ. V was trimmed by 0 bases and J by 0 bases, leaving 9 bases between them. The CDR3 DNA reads TGTGCCAGCAGCTTAGCGGGAGACAACTCTGGGGCCAACGTCCTGACTTTC. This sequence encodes CASSLAGDNSGANVLTF.

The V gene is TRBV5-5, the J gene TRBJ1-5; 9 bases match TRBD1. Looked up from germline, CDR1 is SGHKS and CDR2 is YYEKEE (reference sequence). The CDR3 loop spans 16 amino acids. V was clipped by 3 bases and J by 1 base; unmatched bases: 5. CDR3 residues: CASSWRGQGSNQPQHF. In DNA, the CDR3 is TGTGCCAGCAGCTGGCGGGGACAGGGAAGCAATCAGCCCCAGCATTTT.